This passage covers 30 T cell receptor beta chains from one sample sequenced in a study of shared clonotypes between healthy human individuals (dated by TCRdb to the early 2020s). Libraries were built with the immunoSEQ multiplex PCR assay. TCRdb carries this immuneACCESS record with in-frame sequences only. Its versions omit some clonotypes, under half of them owing to an unresolved V gene in the studies checked, with the rest unexplained. A total of over a million clones appear in this sample, roughly 74% of them only once. Of the sample, roughly 0.57% is held by the ten largest clones. Material: memory CD4+ T cells from PBMCs. The label giving this sample's cell subset or site can be read as: CD45RA-negative fraction. The origin of the receptors is a man younger than 35 in good health. Some clones in this sample may be carry-over from other donors' samples.

This clone appeared many times. The gene calls are TRBV7-6 and TRBJ2-7; the match to TRBD1 covers 8 bases. V gave up 4 bases and J gave up 6 bases; unmatched junction bases: 8. The CDR3 is 14 amino acids. Per the germline V gene, CDR1 is SGHVS and CDR2 is FNYEAQ. CDR3 protein: CASSSRAGGGEQYF. CDR3 sequence (DNA): TGTGCCAGCAGCTCCCGGGCAGGGGGCGGCGAGCAGTACTTC.

The V call is TRBV6-5, the J call TRBJ2-7; D call uncertain. Germline V gene sequence: CDR1 MNHEY, CDR2 SVGAGI. V dropped 5 bases and J dropped 3 bases, with 5 bases sitting between them. The CDR3 covers 11 residues. Here the CDR3 reads CASSQNYEQYF. CDR3 DNA: TGTGCCAGCAGTCAGAACTACGAGCAGTACTTC.

This clone was seen a few times. V gene TRBV6-6 combines with J gene TRBJ1-2; D may be TRBD1 (5 bases). V shed 6 bases and J shed 8 bases, with 13 bases lying between them. Germline assignment: CDR1 MNHNY and CDR2 SVGAGI (reference sequence). The CDR3 is made up of 12 amino acids. CDR3 nucleotides: TGTGCCAGCAGCACCGGGACGACCGGCTACACCTTC. Residues: CASSTGTTGYTF.

As to this clone: Its ends do not fully match the called genes, so a read error is possible. The V and J genes are TRBV5-4 and TRBJ2-7, with 8 bases that match TRBD1. This CDR3 contains 14 residues. CDR1 SGHNT and CDR2 YYREEE come from the germline V gene (reference sequence). The CDR3 sequence: CASSHNRGEYEQYF. The CDR3 DNA sequence: TGCGCCAGCAGCCATAACAGGGGGGAGTACGAGCAGTACTTC.

This clone was recorded at least ten times. This chain connects TRBV10-3 to TRBJ2-7; the match to TRBD2 covers 10 bases. This CDR3 is built from 14 residues. Germline CDR1 is ENHRY and CDR2 is SYGVKD. V shed 6 bases and J 2 bases; nucleotides not matched to a gene: 4. CDR3 loop: CAIRRTSGPYEQYF. In DNA, the CDR3 is TGTGCCATCAGGAGGACTAGCGGCCCCTACGAGCAGTACTTC.

The gene calls are TRBV6-6 and TRBJ1-2, with 10 bases identical to TRBD1. Trimming removed 7 bases from V and 5 bases from J; junction bases left unmatched: 7. There are 14 residues in the CDR3. Germline CDR1 is MNHNY and CDR2 is SVGAGI (reference sequence). CDR3: CASTSRTGGYGYTF. In DNA, the CDR3 is TGTGCCAGCACCTCGCGGACAGGGGGATATGGCTACACCTTC.

In its sample, this clone was seen a few times. V usage is TRBV7-9 and J usage is TRBJ2-7; D ambiguous. The CDR3 is 15 residues long. The V gene lost 6 bases and the J gene lost 2 bases, with 17 bases spanning the gap. Germline values: CDR1 SEHNR, CDR2 FQNEAQ (reference sequence). CDR3 sequence reads: CASSLFPVNPYEQYF. CDR3 bases: TGTGCCAGCAGTTTATTCCCGGTCAACCCCTACGAGCAGTACTTC.

The chain links TRBV7-9 to TRBJ1-1; D gene ambiguous. Germline V gene sequence: CDR1 SEHNR, CDR2 FQNEAQ (reference sequence). This CDR3 has 14 amino acids. V was pared by 1 base and J by 1 base, with 7 bases between. CDR3 coding DNA: TGTGCCAGCAGCTTAGAGGGTTGGAACACTGAAGCTTTCTTT. Translated: CASSLEGWNTEAFF.

The chain uses TRBV27 and TRBJ2-7, with TRBD2 matching over 7 bases. V shed 5 bases and J 1 base; nucleotides not matched to a gene: 8. The CDR3 is 15 residues long. Germline V gives CDR1 MNHEY, CDR2 SMNVEV (reference sequence). CDR3 amino acids: CASSPGPSGSYEQYF. CDR3 DNA sequence: TGTGCCAGCAGTCCAGGGCCTAGCGGTTCCTACGAGCAGTACTTC.

This chain uses TRBV5-4 with TRBJ1-2; D is unclear. The CDR3 is 13 amino acids. The germline CDR1 and CDR2 sequences are SGHNT and YYREEE (reference sequence). The V and J ends lost 7 bases and 8 bases respectively, with 18 bases between them. The CDR3 loop reads CASGRAQNEGYTF. For the CDR3, the DNA is TGTGCCAGCGGCCGGGCCCAGAACGAAGGCTACACCTTC.

The CDR3 nucleotides read TGTGCCAGCAGCTTAGGGGACCAGTACAATGAGCAGTTCTTC. This codes for CASSLGDQYNEQFF. The chain uses TRBV7-3 and TRBJ2-1; perhaps D is TRBD1 or TRBD2 (5 bases each). Germline V gene sequence: CDR1 SGHTA, CDR2 FQGTGA. Deletions cut 2 bases from V and 4 bases from J, with 9 bases between. This CDR3 region has 14 residues.

The CDR3 nucleotides read TGTGCCACTCGGAGAGCTAGCGACTACGAGCAGTACTTC. Translation: CATRRASDYEQYF. The genes are TRBV6-1 and TRBJ2-7, with D perhaps TRBD2 (6 bases). Trimming left V 10 bases short and J 3 bases short, with 16 bases between. Germline CDR1 MNHNS, CDR2 SASEGT. This CDR3 comprises 13 residues.

This chain links TRBV19 with TRBJ1-2; the match to TRBD1 covers 9 bases. From germline, CDR1 is LNHDA and CDR2 SQIVND (reference sequence). This CDR3 is built from 15 residues. The V gene end was trimmed by 5 bases and the J gene end by 2 bases; junction bases not matched to a gene: 6. The CDR3 DNA reads TGTGCCAGTAGTCCTTGGACAGGGGAAAACTATGGCTACACCTTC. Translating it yields CASSPWTGENYGYTF.

V usage is TRBV5-1 and J usage is TRBJ1-3; D gene uncertain. Germline CDR1 reads SGHRS; CDR2 reads YFSETQ. The V end lost 1 base, the J end lost 0 bases, and 8 bases lay between the germline ends. CDR3 size: 15 residues. The DNA of the CDR3 is TGCGCCAGCAGCTTGTCGTCCGCCTCTGGAAACACCATATATTTT. Its translation: CASSLSSASGNTIYF.

The V call is TRBV7-9, the J call TRBJ1-2, with TRBD1 matching 9 bases. Looked up from germline, CDR1 is SEHNR and CDR2 is FQNEAQ (reference sequence). This CDR3 spans 16 amino acids. Unmatched junction bases numbered 7, after V lost 1 base and J lost 4 bases. The CDR3 DNA reads as TGTGCCAGCAGCTTAGGAGGGGACAGGGCCCCCTATGGCTACACCTTC. It yields the protein CASSLGGDRAPYGYTF.

This clone was counted only a few times. The chain joins TRBV10-3 to TRBJ1-5; 8 bases are shared with TRBD1. The CDR3 totals 14 residues. CDR1 ENHRY and CDR2 SYGVKD come from the germline V gene. V lost 10 bases to trimming and J lost 2 bases; unmatched junction nucleotides: 7. The CDR3 sequence is CATQGARGNQPQHF. The CDR3 coding sequence is TGTGCCACCCAGGGGGCGCGTGGCAATCAGCCCCAGCATTTT.

In its sample, this clone was seen once. A far larger clone lies a single base away; this is likely a read error. Because it lacks the conserved phenylalanine or tryptophan at the end, this CDR3 is likely a read error. The rearrangement joins TRBV4-1 to TRBJ1-2; 10 nucleotides line up with TRBD1. CDR1 and CDR2 from the germline V gene are MGHRA and YSYEKL. V gave up 1 base and J gave up 3 bases; unmatched junction bases: 2. This CDR3 spans 15 amino acids. The CDR3 DNA reads as TGCGCCAGCAGCCAAGTAGGGACAGGGGACTATGGCTACACCTCC. It specifies CASSQVGTGDYGYTS.

The V call is TRBV11-2, the J call TRBJ2-2, with 7 bases aligning to TRBD1. V trimming: 5 bases; J trimming: 0 bases; junction bases outside the gene matches: 12. The CDR3 totals 18 residues. Germline V gene lookup returns CDR1 SGHAT and CDR2 FQNNGV. DNA for the CDR3: TGTGCCAGCAGCCCCTTTTTCGGACAGGCCTCGAACACCGGGGAGCTGTTTTTT. Its translation is CASSPFFGQASNTGELFF.

The rearrangement links TRBV11-3 to TRBJ1-1; TRBD1 aligns across 9 bases. The germline CDR1 and CDR2 sequences are SGHNT and YENEEA. Trimming at V came to 1 base and at J to 11 bases, leaving 5 bases not matched to a gene. This CDR3 comprises 13 residues. The CDR3 DNA reads TGTGCCAGCAGCTTAGGGACAGGGGAGAGGGCTTTCTTT. Its translation is CASSLGTGERAFF.

The rearrangement uses TRBV4-1 and TRBJ2-1; a possible D gene is TRBD2 (6 bases). Trimming removed 0 bases from V and 4 bases from J, with 13 bases in between. The CDR3 consists of 16 residues. Germline V gene data show CDR1 as MGHRA and CDR2 as YSYEKL. CDR3 sequence reads: CASSQDHGSLYNEQFF. Written as DNA, the CDR3 is TGCGCCAGCAGCCAAGATCACGGGAGTTTATACAATGAGCAGTTCTTC.

The rearrangement joins TRBV11-2 to TRBJ2-1; the match to TRBD2 covers 7 bases. The CDR3 is made up of 15 amino acids. The V gene end was trimmed by 5 bases and the J gene end by 7 bases; junction bases not matched to a gene: 11. The germline V gene has CDR1 SGHAT and CDR2 FQNNGV. This CDR3 reads CASSPTRGGRNEQFF. CDR3 DNA: TGTGCCAGCAGCCCAACCCGGGGCGGGAGAAATGAGCAGTTCTTC.

This clone occurred once. This sequence joins TRBV18 and TRBJ2-7; 8 nucleotides match TRBD1. Germline CDR1 is KGHSH and CDR2 is LQKENI. This CDR3 contains 17 residues. Trimming at V came to 0 bases and at J to 1 base, leaving 8 bases not matched to a gene. CDR3 protein: CASSPPPSRGLSYEQYF. The CDR3 DNA sequence: TGTGCCAGCTCACCACCCCCCAGCAGGGGGCTATCCTACGAGCAGTACTTC.

This clone appeared a few times. Other DNA sequences in this sample translate to the same CDR3. The chain is built from TRBV20-1 and TRBJ2-5; weak D call: TRBD2 (5 bases). The CDR3 is made up of 11 amino acids. Trimming cost V 3 bases and J 4 bases, with 6 bases left between them. CDR1 DFQATT and CDR2 SNEGSKA come from the germline V gene (reference sequence). The CDR3 loop is CSASLAETQYF. CDR3 DNA sequence: TGCAGTGCTAGCCTAGCAGAGACCCAGTACTTC.

This chain uses TRBV2 with TRBJ1-4; 7 nucleotides agree with TRBD1. Germline values: CDR1 SNHLY, CDR2 FYNNEI. This CDR3 has 14 residues. The V gene end was trimmed by 4 bases and the J gene end by 8 bases; junction bases not matched to a gene: 7. This CDR3 is CASSASDRSEKLFF. The CDR3 bases are TGTGCCAGCAGTGCCTCGGACAGGAGCGAAAAACTGTTTTTT.

The V gene is TRBV28, the J gene TRBJ2-7, with D perhaps matching TRBD1 or TRBD2 (5 bases each). CDR1 is MDHEN and CDR2 is SYDVKM in the germline V gene. V lost 3 bases, J lost 6 bases, and 12 bases lay in between. The CDR3 spans 13 residues. The CDR3 DNA sequence: TGTGCCAGCAGTTTTCCTGAGAGGGGCGAGCAGTACTTC. Amino acid sequence: CASSFPERGEQYF.

This clone was seen only a few times. The J gene is TRBJ2-3, the V gene TRBV19; D is uncertain. The V end lost 5 bases, the J end lost 6 bases, and 6 bases lay between the germline ends. The CDR3 runs 11 residues. The germline V gene encodes CDR1 LNHDA and CDR2 SQIVND (reference sequence). The CDR3 reads CASSEEDTQYF. Here the CDR3 DNA reads TGTGCCAGTAGTGAAGAGGATACGCAGTATTTT.

CDR3 nucleotide sequence: TGTGCCAGCCTCTCGGGGGTAGTAGGGACTGAAGCTTTCTTT. Translating it yields CASLSGVVGTEAFF. This chain connects TRBV2 to TRBJ1-1; TRBD1 might be the D (5 bases). V lost 8 bases to trimming and J lost 5 bases, with 18 bases between them. Germline V gene sequence: CDR1 SNHLY, CDR2 FYNNEI. The CDR3 covers 14 residues. Combining the CDR3 with reference TRBV2 and TRBJ1-1 gives the whole variable domain EPEVTQTPSHQVTQMGQEVILRCVPISNHLYFYWYRQILGQKVEFLVSFYNNEISEKSEIFDDQFSVERPDGSNFTLKIRSTKLEDSAMYFCASLSGVVGTEAFFGQGTRLTVV.

This chain links TRBV7-9 with TRBJ1-4; D possibly corresponds to TRBD1 (5 bases). The germline V gene has CDR1 SEHNR and CDR2 FQNEAQ (reference sequence). Trimming left V 2 bases short and J 2 bases short, with 21 bases between. CDR3 length: 19 residues. The CDR3 sequence: CASSLSVGQGDGTNEKLFF. The CDR3 nucleotides read TGTGCCAGCAGCTTATCGGTTGGGCAGGGAGATGGGACTAATGAAAAACTGTTTTTT.

The chain joins TRBV12-5 to TRBJ2-1; 12 positions agree with TRBD2. The CDR3 extends over 15 amino acids. The V and J ends lost 3 bases and 9 bases, in that order; junction bases with no gene match: 6. Looked up from germline, CDR1 is LGHNT and CDR2 is FRNRAP. The CDR3 protein is CASGLSSGRVSEQFF. The DNA of the CDR3 is TGTGCTAGTGGTTTATCTAGCGGGAGGGTAAGTGAGCAGTTCTTC.

As concerns this clone: The germline gene is not matched at one end of the junction; a read error may be the cause. This chain uses TRBV5-1 with TRBJ2-3; no firm D call. The CDR3 contains 12 residues. Per the germline V gene, CDR1 is SGHRS and CDR2 is YFSETQ. DNA for the CDR3: TGCGCCACCAGCCCTATGGGAGATACGCAGTATTTT. Translated, it gives CATSPMGDTQYF.